Given below is one T cell receptor (beta chain) in context. What it recognizes is unknown. This record belongs to a study of shared clonotypes between healthy human individuals. The V gene's germline CDR1 is LGHNA and CDR2 YSLEER. V lost 2 bases, J lost 4 bases, and 11 bases lay in between. The CDR3 has 15 amino acids. CD45RO-negative, CCR7-positively selected cells formed the naive CD8 fraction, excluding terminally differentiated effector memory CD45RA+ cells. Study observations and caveats: Naive subsets, compared against memory subsets, generally had larger estimated richness values.

The repertoire was sequenced with immunoSEQ multiplex PCR; TCRdb's copy has only in-frame clones and lacks some. Among about 2 million clones listed, approximately 94% were seen once. Sequences were obtained from naive CD8+ T cells sorted from blood. This rearrangement joins TRBV4-3 to TRBJ1-4; D remains ambiguous. This clonotype was sampled from a man between 18 and 35 years old in good health. Here the CDR3 reads CASSQLMAFNEKLFF. The CDR3 coding sequence is TGCGCCAGCAGCCAACTCATGGCATTTAATGAAAAACTGTTTTTT.